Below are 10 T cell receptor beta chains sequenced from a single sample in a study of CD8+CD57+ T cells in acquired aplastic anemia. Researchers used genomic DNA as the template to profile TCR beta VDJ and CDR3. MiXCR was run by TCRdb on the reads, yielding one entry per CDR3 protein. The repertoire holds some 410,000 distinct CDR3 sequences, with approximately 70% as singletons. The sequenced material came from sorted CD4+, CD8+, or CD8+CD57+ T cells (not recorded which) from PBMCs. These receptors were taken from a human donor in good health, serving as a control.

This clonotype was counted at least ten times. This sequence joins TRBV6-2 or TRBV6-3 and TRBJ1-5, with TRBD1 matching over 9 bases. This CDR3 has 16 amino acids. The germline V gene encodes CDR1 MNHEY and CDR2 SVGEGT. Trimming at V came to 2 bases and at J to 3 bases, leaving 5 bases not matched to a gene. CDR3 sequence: CASSYGRDRDNQPQHF. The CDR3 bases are TGTGCCAGCAGTTACGGACGGGACAGGGACAATCAGCCCCAGCATTTT.

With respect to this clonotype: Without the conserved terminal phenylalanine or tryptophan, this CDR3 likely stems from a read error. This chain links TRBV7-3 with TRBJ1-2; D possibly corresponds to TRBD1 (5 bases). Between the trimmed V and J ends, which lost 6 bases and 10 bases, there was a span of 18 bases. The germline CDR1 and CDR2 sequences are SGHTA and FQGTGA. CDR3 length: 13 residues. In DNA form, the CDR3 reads TGTGCCAGCAGTGGTTTGCGACAGCAGGACTACACCCTC. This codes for CASSGLRQQDYTL.

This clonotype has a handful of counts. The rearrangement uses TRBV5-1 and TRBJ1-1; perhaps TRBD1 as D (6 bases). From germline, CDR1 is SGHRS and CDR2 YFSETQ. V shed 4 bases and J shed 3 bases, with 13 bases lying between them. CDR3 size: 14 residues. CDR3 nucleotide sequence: TGCGCCAGCAGCAACCGGACAGATGACACTGAAGCTTTCTTT. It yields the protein CASSNRTDDTEAFF. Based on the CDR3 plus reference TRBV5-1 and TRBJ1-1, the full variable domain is KAGVTQTPRYLIKTRGQQVTLSCSPISGHRSVSWYQQTPGQGLQFLFEYFSETQRNKGNFPGRFSGRQFSNSRSEMNVSTLELGDSALYLCASSNRTDDTEAFFGQGTRLTVV.

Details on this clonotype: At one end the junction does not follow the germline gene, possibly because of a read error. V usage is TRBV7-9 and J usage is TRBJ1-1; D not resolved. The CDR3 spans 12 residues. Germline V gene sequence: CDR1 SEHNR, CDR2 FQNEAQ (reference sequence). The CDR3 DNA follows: TGCGCCAGCAGCCAAGTGTCGGAGGAGCAGTTCTTT. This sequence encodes CASSQVSEEQFF.

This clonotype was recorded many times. The CDR3: CASSLERTDTQYF. The CDR3 nucleotides read TGTGCCAGCAGCCTGGAGCGCACAGATACGCAGTATTTT. This chain connects TRBV4-2 to TRBJ2-3; no reliable D call. The length of the CDR3 is 13 residues. Germline CDR1 reads LGHNA; CDR2 reads YNFKEQ. V was clipped by 4 bases and J by 1 base, with 6 bases between them.

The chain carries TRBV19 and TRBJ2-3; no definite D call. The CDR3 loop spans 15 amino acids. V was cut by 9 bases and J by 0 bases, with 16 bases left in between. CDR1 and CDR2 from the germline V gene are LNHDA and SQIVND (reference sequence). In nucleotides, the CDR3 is TGTGCCAGCAGTGAACTTGTCGGCAGCACAGATACGCAGTATTTT. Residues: CASSELVGSTDTQYF. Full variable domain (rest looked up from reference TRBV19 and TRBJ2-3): DGGITQSPKYLFRKEGQNVTLSCEQNLNHDAMYWYRQDPGQGLRLIYYSQIVNDFQKGDIAEGYSVSREKKESFPLTVTSAQKNPTAFYLCASSELVGSTDTQYFGPGTRLTVL.

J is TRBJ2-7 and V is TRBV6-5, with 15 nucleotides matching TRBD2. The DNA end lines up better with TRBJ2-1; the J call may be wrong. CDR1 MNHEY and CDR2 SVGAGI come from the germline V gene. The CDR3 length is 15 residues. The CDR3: CASSGLAGGQDEQFF. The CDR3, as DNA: TGTGCCAGCAGTGGACTAGCGGGGGGGCAGGATGAGCAGTTCTTC.

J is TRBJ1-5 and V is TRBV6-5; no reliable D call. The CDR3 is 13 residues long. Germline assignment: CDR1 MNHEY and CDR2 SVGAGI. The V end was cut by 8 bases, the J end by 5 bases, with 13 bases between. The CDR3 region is CASSTSRDQPQHF. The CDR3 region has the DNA TGTGCCAGCTCTACCTCACGTGATCAGCCCCAGCATTTT.

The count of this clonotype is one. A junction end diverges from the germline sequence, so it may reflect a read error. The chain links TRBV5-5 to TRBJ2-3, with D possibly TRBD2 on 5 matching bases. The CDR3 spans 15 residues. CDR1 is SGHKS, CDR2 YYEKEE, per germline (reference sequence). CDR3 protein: CASSIELGSTDTRYF. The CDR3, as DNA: TGTGCCAGCAGCATAGAATTGGGGAGCACAGATACGCGGTATTTT.

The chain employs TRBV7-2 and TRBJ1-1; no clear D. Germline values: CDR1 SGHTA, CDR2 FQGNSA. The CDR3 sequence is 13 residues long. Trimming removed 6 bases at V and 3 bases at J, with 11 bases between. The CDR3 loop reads CASSAKLHTEAFF. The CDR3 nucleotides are TGTGCCAGCAGTGCCAAACTGCACACTGAAGCTTTCTTT. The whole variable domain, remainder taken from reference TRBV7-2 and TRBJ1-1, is GAGVSQSPSNKVTEKGKDVELRCDPISGHTALYWYRQSLGQGLEFLIYFQGNSAPDKSGLPSDRFSAERTGGSVSTLTIQRTQQEDSAVYLCASSAKLHTEAFFGQGTRLTVV.